Below, one TCR beta chain is given with its context. BIOMED2 TRB-A/B primer pools were used in multiplex TRB PCR. TCRdb ran MiXCR on the multiplex PCR reads and lists one entry per CDR3 protein. The data contain some 13,000 distinct CDR3 sequences, about 25% of them singletons. The source of the sample is a study of T and B cells in COVID-19 patients. TRB was amplified from approximately 250-480 ng of blood genomic DNA. The CDR3 is 17 residues long. V was clipped by 2 bases and J by 7 bases, with 18 bases between them. Germline CDR1 reads SEHNR; CDR2 reads FQNEAQ (reference sequence). This receptor was obtained from a human donor who had recovered from COVID-19. The specimen sequenced was blood. This chain joins TRBV7-9 and TRBJ1-6; perhaps TRBD1 as D (5 bases). CDR3 coding DNA: TGTGCCAGCAGCTTATACGGGGACGTTGAAGGAAATTCACCCCTCCACTTT. This gives the protein CASSLYGDVEGNSPLHF. Complete variable domain (other parts from reference TRBV7-9 and TRBJ1-6): DTGVSQNPRHKITKRGQNVTFRCDPISEHNRLYWYRQTLGQGPEFLTYFQNEAQLEKSRLLSDRFSAERPKGSFSTLEIQRTEQGDSAMYLCASSLYGDVEGNSPLHFGNGTRLTVT.